The clone carrying this T cell receptor (beta chain) was recorded only once. Its antigen is unknown. TCRdb called the reads again in MiXCR, with one record for every CDR3 protein. The data hold roughly 920,000 distinct CDR3 sequences, with approximately 33% observed a single time. This entry is derived from a study of T cell repertoires in cytomegalovirus infection. Sequencing used cultured CD8+ T cells from PBMCs, obtained from culture after CMV antigen stimulation. The receptor's source is a human donor in good health (CMV status not recorded). Some clones in this sample may be carry-over from other donors' samples.

The CDR3 coding sequence is TGTGCCAGCAGCTCGCCCTGGAGAGGGGGGGGCAACACAGATACGCAGTATTTT. It translates to CASSSPWRGGGNTDTQYF. The genes are TRBV11-2 and TRBJ2-3; a possible D gene is TRBD2 (7 bases). V shed 4 bases and J shed 2 bases, with 22 bases lying between them. The germline V gene has CDR1 SGHAT and CDR2 FQNNGV. This CDR3 is 18 amino acids long. The full variable domain, with the rest looked up from reference TRBV11-2 and TRBJ2-3, is EAGVAQSPRYKIIEKRQSVAFWCNPISGHATLYWYQQILGQGPKLLIQFQNNGVVDDSQLPKDRFSAERLKGVDSTLKIQPAKLEDSAVYLCASSSPWRGGGNTDTQYFGPGTRLTVL.